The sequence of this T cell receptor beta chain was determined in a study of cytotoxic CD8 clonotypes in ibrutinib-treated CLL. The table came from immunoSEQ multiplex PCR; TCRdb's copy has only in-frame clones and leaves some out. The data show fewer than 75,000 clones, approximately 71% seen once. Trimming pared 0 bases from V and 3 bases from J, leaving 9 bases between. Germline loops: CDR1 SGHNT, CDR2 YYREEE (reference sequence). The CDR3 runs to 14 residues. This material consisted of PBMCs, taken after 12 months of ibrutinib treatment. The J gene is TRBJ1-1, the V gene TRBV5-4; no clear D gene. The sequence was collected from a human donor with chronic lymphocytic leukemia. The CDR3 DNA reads TGTGCCAGCAGCTTGGAGGCACTTTACACTGAAGCTTTCTTT. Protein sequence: CASSLEALYTEAFF.